A single sample is the source of the 23 T cell receptor beta chains below, sequenced in a study of neurological immune-mediated disorders. Each CDR3 protein is one row after TCRdb ran MiXCR on the 5' RACE reads. The sample includes 35,000 to 55,000 distinct CDR3 sequences, about 6% of them seen just once. What was sequenced was CD4+ T cells from blood. Every receptor here comes from a woman in her thirties or forties in good health.

This clonotype has ten or more counts. The genes are TRBV12-3 or TRBV12-4 and TRBJ2-7; D unresolved. Trimming left V 2 bases short and J 5 bases short, with 4 bases between. There are 11 residues in the CDR3. The CDR3 reads CASSLLNEQYF. The CDR3 DNA is TGTGCCAGCAGTTTACTAAACGAGCAGTACTTC.

The chain uses TRBV7-3 and TRBJ1-2, with D maybe TRBD1 (6 bases). CDR1 is SGHTA and CDR2 is FQGTGA in the germline V gene. V was trimmed by 5 bases and J by 2 bases, leaving 12 bases between them. The CDR3 runs 14 residues. The CDR3 sequence: CASSPRDTNYGYTF. CDR3 bases: TGTGCCAGCAGCCCCCGGGACACCAACTATGGCTACACCTTC.

This clonotype was detected many times. The V gene is TRBV7-2, the J gene TRBJ2-5; 9 bases align to TRBD1. Germline CDR1 SGHTA, CDR2 FQGNSA. V dropped 4 bases and J dropped 5; count of bases not matched to a gene: 5. This CDR3 has 14 amino acids. CDR3 region: CASSSPGQGETQYF. The CDR3, as DNA: TGTGCCAGCAGCTCCCCAGGACAGGGGGAGACCCAGTACTTC.

In this sample, this clonotype turned up many times. The rearrangement uses TRBV5-5 and TRBJ1-4; 7 nucleotides agree with TRBD1. Unmatched junction bases numbered 6, after V lost 0 bases and J lost 7 bases. Germline CDR1 and CDR2: SGHKS and YYEKEE (reference sequence). The CDR3 is 15 residues long. CDR3 coding DNA: TGTGCCAGCAGCTTGGAGCAGGGGGGGGTTGAAAAACTGTTTTTT. Encoded protein: CASSLEQGGVEKLFF.

The table lists this clonotype with many counts. The CDR3 here is CSARDGTGAQTQYF. In DNA form, the CDR3 reads TGCAGTGCTAGAGATGGGACAGGGGCGCAGACCCAGTACTTC. The gene calls are TRBV20-1 and TRBJ2-5; 10 bases fit TRBD1. The CDR3 is 14 amino acids. With 0 bases clipped from V and 6 bases from J, the junction kept 4 bases outside the gene matches. CDR1 is DFQATT and CDR2 is SNEGSKA in the germline V gene (reference sequence).

This clonotype showed up many times. CDR3 in amino acids: CAISGDYSYNEQFF. DNA for the CDR3: TGTGCCATCAGTGGGGACTACTCCTACAATGAGCAGTTCTTC. V gene TRBV10-3 combines with J gene TRBJ2-1, with TRBD2 identical over 7 bases. The CDR3 runs to 14 residues. The V and J ends lost 4 bases and 0 bases, in that order; junction bases with no gene match: 0. CDR1 is ENHRY, CDR2 SYGVKD, per germline.

This clonotype was picked up many times. The chain has TRBV5-1 and TRBJ1-5; D ambiguous. Germline V gene lookup returns CDR1 SGHRS and CDR2 YFSETQ. This CDR3 is 16 amino acids long. Between the trimmed V and J ends, which lost 0 bases and 2 bases, there was a span of 12 bases. The CDR3 nucleotides are TGCGCCAGCAGCTTGGCGGGGTATGGAGGCAATCAGCCCCAGCATTTT. Protein product: CASSLAGYGGNQPQHF.

This clonotype was counted ten times or more. The V and J genes are TRBV20-1 and TRBJ2-7, with 8 nucleotides matching TRBD1. The germline V gene has CDR1 DFQATT and CDR2 SNEGSKA (reference sequence). The V gene end was trimmed by 4 bases and the J gene end by 2 bases; junction bases not matched to a gene: 4. The CDR3 has 13 amino acids. The CDR3 coding sequence is TGCAGTGCTACCGGGACAGGCACCTACGAGCAGTACTTC. Translation: CSATGTGTYEQYF.

This clonotype was seen repeatedly, ten times or more. J is TRBJ2-3 and V is TRBV7-2, with 8 bases fitting TRBD2. The CDR3 is made up of 15 amino acids. The germline V gene encodes CDR1 SGHTA and CDR2 FQGNSA. With 3 bases clipped from V and 1 base from J, the junction kept 3 bases outside the gene matches. The CDR3 protein is CASSLGRGGTDTQYF. In DNA form, the CDR3 reads TGTGCCAGCAGCTTGGGGCGGGGGGGCACAGATACGCAGTATTTT.

This clonotype is medium-sized. V and J are TRBV7-8 and TRBJ2-3, with 7 positions matching TRBD2. CDR3 size: 16 residues. V lost 5 bases to trimming and J lost 4 bases; unmatched junction nucleotides: 12. Germline lookup yields CDR1 SGHVS and CDR2 FQNEAQ. This chain's CDR3 is CASSPVGGRGSDTQYF. In DNA form, the CDR3 reads TGTGCCAGCAGCCCAGTGGGCGGGAGAGGGTCAGATACGCAGTATTTT. The whole variable domain, remainder taken from reference TRBV7-8 and TRBJ2-3, is GAGVSQSPRYKVAKRGQDVALRCDPISGHVSLFWYQQALGQGPEFLTYFQNEAQLDKSGLPSDRFFAERPEGSVSTLKIQRTQQEDSAVYLCASSPVGGRGSDTQYFGPGTRLTVL.

This clonotype was found many times. V usage is TRBV20-1 and J usage is TRBJ2-7; 8 nucleotides agree with TRBD2. After removal of 1 base from V and 2 bases from J, the junction contained 1 base not matched to a gene. Germline CDR1 is DFQATT and CDR2 is SNEGSKA (reference sequence). The CDR3 loop spans 13 amino acids. The CDR3 bases are TGCAGTGCTAGAGCGGGACTAGCCTACGAGCAGTACTTC. This translates into CSARAGLAYEQYF.

This clonotype was seen repeatedly, ten times or more. The chain combines TRBV5-1 with TRBJ2-7; D is possibly TRBD2 (6 bases). CDR1 and CDR2 (germline): SGHRS, YFSETQ. This CDR3 comprises 15 residues. V lost 5 bases and J 0 bases, leaving 15 bases between the germline ends. CDR3: CASRFSGSSSYEQYF. CDR3 DNA: TGCGCCAGCAGATTCAGCGGGTCGAGCTCCTACGAGCAGTACTTC.

This clonotype was counted ten times or more. The genes are TRBV7-2 and TRBJ1-5, with TRBD1 matching over 9 bases. The germline V gene encodes CDR1 SGHTA and CDR2 FQGNSA. The CDR3 is 14 residues long. V was pared by 5 bases and J by 5 bases, with 4 bases of the junction left unmatched. This chain's CDR3 is CASSHGQGHQPQHF. CDR3 DNA sequence: TGTGCCAGCAGCCATGGACAGGGGCATCAGCCCCAGCATTTT.

There are many counts of this clonotype. This chain connects TRBV29-1 to TRBJ1-1, with a tentative D call TRBD1 (6 bases). This CDR3 comprises 16 residues. CDR1 is SQVTM and CDR2 is ANQGSEA in the germline V gene. V was clipped by 0 bases and J by 1 base, with 15 bases between them. The CDR3: CSVEDLRGGRNTEAFF. CDR3 sequence (DNA): TGCAGCGTTGAAGATCTGCGGGGGGGGCGGAACACTGAAGCTTTCTTT.

This clonotype was detected ten times or more. The chain combines TRBV12-5 with TRBJ2-1; 9 bases map to TRBD1. J was trimmed by 7 bases and V by 5 bases; bases with no gene match: 9. Per germline, CDR1 LGHNT and CDR2 FRNRAP. The CDR3 runs 15 residues. The CDR3 loop is CASGLGQGMTNEQFF. As DNA, the CDR3 is TGTGCTAGTGGTCTCGGACAGGGGATGACGAATGAGCAGTTCTTC.

By its share, this clonotype is medium-sized. The chain recombines TRBV28 with TRBJ1-6, with 7 bases aligning to TRBD1. Unmatched junction bases numbered 2, after V lost 6 bases and J lost 3 bases. The CDR3 is 14 residues long. CDR1 and CDR2 from the germline V gene are MDHEN and SYDVKM. CDR3 nucleotides: TGTGCCAGCAGCGGGACAGTCTATAATTCACCCCTCCACTTT. Translated: CASSGTVYNSPLHF.

In its sample, this clonotype was seen many times. CDR3 coding DNA: TGTGCCAGCAGCAAGGGACTGGCCTCGGCCTACAATGAGCAGTTCTTC. It specifies CASSKGLASAYNEQFF. This chain uses TRBV5-5 with TRBJ2-1, with D maybe TRBD2 (6 bases). The V gene's germline CDR1 is SGHKS and CDR2 YYEKEE (reference sequence). Trimming shortened V by 4 bases and J by 2 bases, and 16 bases separated the two germline ends. The CDR3 runs to 16 residues. Using reference TRBV5-5 and TRBJ2-1 for the parts outside the CDR3, the full variable domain is DAGVTQSPTHLIKTRGQQVTLRCSPISGHKSVSWYQQVLGQGPQFIFQYYEKEERGRGNFPDRFSARQFPNYSSELNVNALLLGDSALYLCASSKGLASAYNEQFFGPGTRLTVL.

This clonotype was observed a single time. This chain connects TRBV6-2 or TRBV6-3 to TRBJ2-7; D is unresolved. The V end was cut by 0 bases, the J end by 6 bases, with 9 bases between. The CDR3 is 13 residues long. Germline V CDR1 and CDR2: MNHEY, SVGEGT. CDR3 loop: CASSYSALLEQYF. CDR3 sequence (DNA): TGTGCCAGCAGTTACTCGGCCCTCCTCGAGCAGTACTTC.

This clonotype was counted ten times or more. The chain uses TRBV20-1 and TRBJ2-7, with 14 bases lining up with TRBD2. Unmatched junction bases numbered 13, after V lost 5 bases and J lost 7 bases. Germline-derived CDR1 and CDR2 are DFQATT and SNEGSKA (reference sequence). This CDR3 has 16 residues. CDR3 region: CSAWGLAGELTSEQYF. CDR3 coding DNA: TGCAGTGCTTGGGGACTAGCGGGAGAGTTAACATCGGAGCAGTACTTC.

This clonotype has at least ten counts. The genes are TRBV5-1 and TRBJ1-2, with D unresolved. The CDR3 consists of 14 residues. V was clipped by 2 bases and J by 4 bases, with 12 bases between them. The germline V gene encodes CDR1 SGHRS and CDR2 YFSETQ. The CDR3 bases are TGCGCCAGCAGCTTTACGACAACTACCTATGGCTACACCTTC. As protein: CASSFTTTTYGYTF.

At least ten counts were recorded for this clonotype. The chain employs TRBV6-5 and TRBJ2-7, with 8 bases fitting TRBD1. The CDR3 covers 15 residues. Germline V gene sequence: CDR1 MNHEY, CDR2 SVGAGI. Trimming cost V 0 bases and J 5 bases; bases outside gene matches: 6. CDR3 DNA sequence: TGTGCCAGCAGTTACTCGGATGGACAGGGCGACGAGCAGTACTTC. Residues: CASSYSDGQGDEQYF.

Ten or more counts support this clonotype. V is TRBV20-1 and J is TRBJ2-7; no firm D call. The germline V gene has CDR1 DFQATT and CDR2 SNEGSKA (reference sequence). The CDR3 runs 11 residues. Trimming took off 0 bases at V and 4 bases at J, with 4 bases between the two ends. For the CDR3, the DNA is TGCAGTGCTAGAGAGGGGTACGAGCAGTACTTC. It translates to CSAREGYEQYF.

This clonotype was detected many times. This rearrangement joins TRBV28 to TRBJ2-7; D unresolved. Trimming removed 3 bases at V and 2 bases at J, with 8 bases between. This CDR3 is built from 13 residues. CDR1 is MDHEN and CDR2 is SYDVKM in the germline V gene. The CDR3 loop is CASSFKPPYEQYF. The CDR3 coding sequence is TGTGCCAGCAGTTTCAAGCCTCCCTACGAGCAGTACTTC.